This TCR beta chain was captured in a study of glioma-infiltrating T cells. Losses at the gene ends were 6 bases for V and 0 bases for J; bases not matched to a gene: 19. Per the germline V gene, CDR1 is LNHDA and CDR2 is SQIVND (reference sequence). The CDR3 has 21 residues. Using RNA template, CDR3s of TCR alpha and beta were amplified with iRepertoire arm-PCR. MiXCR, run by TCRdb on the multiplex PCR reads, gives a single entry per CDR3 protein. This table holds over 90,000 distinct CDR3 sequences, 25% to 30% found once. The chain uses TRBV19 and TRBJ2-6; TRBD1 aligns across 8 bases. This TCR came from a human donor with low-grade glioma or glioblastoma, undergoing nonglioma brain surgery, or in good health (not recorded which). The material sequenced was glioma tissue, nonneoplastic brain tissue, or PBMCs (not recorded which). The CDR3 loop reads CASRVEAPRQGNRSGANVLTF. The CDR3 region has the DNA TGTGCCAGTAGGGTCGAGGCCCCTCGACAGGGGAATCGCTCTGGGGCCAACGTCCTGACTTTC.